The 32 T cell receptor beta chains below come from one sample, sequenced in a study of OX40 agonist ivuxolimab in advanced cancers. Assay: immunoSEQ multiplex PCR; the TCRdb copy retains only in-frame clones and omits some. The sample yields 60,000 to 75,000 clones, around 80% seen once. The sequences come from CD4+ or CD8+ T cells sorted from blood, collected in a trial of the OX40 agonist ivuxolimab. Source of these receptors: an adult with an advanced solid tumor such as melanoma, head and neck, liver or kidney cancer.

The chain combines TRBV6-6 with TRBJ2-1; TRBD2 might be the D (6 bases). Trimming shortened V by 5 bases and J by 4 bases, and 15 bases separated the two germline ends. CDR1 is MNHNY and CDR2 is SVGAGI in the germline V gene (reference sequence). The CDR3 is 15 residues long. The CDR3 protein is CASSILAGRYNEQFF. As DNA, the CDR3 is TGTGCCAGCAGTATTCTCGCGGGGCGATACAATGAGCAGTTCTTC.

J is TRBJ2-7 and V is TRBV5-1, with 7 nucleotides matching TRBD1. The CDR3 runs to 17 residues. Germline trimming cut 4 bases from V and 2 bases from J; bases unmatched to any gene: 15. Germline V gives CDR1 SGHRS, CDR2 YFSETQ. The CDR3 DNA reads TGCGCCAGCAGCCCCGTTCCCCCGGGACAGAAGGCCTACGAGCAGTACTTC. This gives the protein CASSPVPPGQKAYEQYF.

V gene TRBV6-1 combines with J gene TRBJ1-3, with D possibly being TRBD1 (5 bases). The CDR3 loop spans 14 amino acids. Trimming shortened V by 7 bases and J by 1 base, and 11 bases separated the two germline ends. Germline CDR1 reads MNHNS; CDR2 reads SASEGT. CDR3 DNA sequence: TGTGCCAGCAAACCGGGACCGTCTGGAAACACCATATATTTT. This translates into CASKPGPSGNTIYF.

This clone was recorded once. For the CDR3, the DNA is TGTGCCAGTAGTGTGACAGGGGAGAATTCACCCCTCCACTTT. Residues: CASSVTGENSPLHF. The rearrangement uses TRBV19 and TRBJ1-6; 8 bases fit TRBD1. CDR3 length: 14 residues. V lost 5 bases to trimming and J lost 7 bases; unmatched junction nucleotides: 4. Germline CDR1 LNHDA, CDR2 SQIVND (reference sequence).

This chain connects TRBV7-6 to TRBJ1-1; unclear D gene. CDR1 SGHVS and CDR2 FNYEAQ come from the germline V gene. With 5 bases removed from V and 3 bases from J, the gap between germline ends came to 13 bases. The CDR3 sequence is 14 residues long. CDR3 sequence reads: CASSRHRRDTEAFF. In DNA form, the CDR3 reads TGTGCCAGCAGCCGACACCGACGGGACACTGAAGCTTTCTTT.

This clone is a singleton in its sample. J is TRBJ2-7 and V is TRBV27; 10 bases align to TRBD1. V lost 7 bases and J lost 0; bases outside the gene matches: 12. The CDR3 spans 17 residues. Germline V lookup: CDR1 MNHEY, CDR2 SMNVEV (reference sequence). The CDR3: CASIPGQGIRSSYEQYF. DNA of the CDR3: TGTGCCAGCATACCGGGACAGGGGATTAGGAGCTCCTACGAGCAGTACTTC.

This chain joins TRBV11-2 and TRBJ2-1; TRBD1 agrees at 7 bases. Germline loops: CDR1 SGHAT, CDR2 FQNNGV. The trim removed 5 bases at V and 4 bases at J, leaving 8 bases unmatched. This CDR3 has 15 amino acids. The CDR3 loop is CASSHSTGSYNEQFF. The CDR3 nucleotides read TGTGCCAGCAGCCACTCGACAGGGTCGTACAATGAGCAGTTCTTC.

V usage is TRBV5-6 and J usage is TRBJ1-5; no reliable D call. Per the germline V gene, CDR1 is SGHDT and CDR2 is YYEEEE. This CDR3 is built from 15 residues. V was pared by 1 base and J by 3 bases, with 11 bases between. The CDR3 DNA reads as TGTGCCAGCAGCTTGTTCACGAGCGACAATCAGCCCCAGCATTTT. As protein: CASSLFTSDNQPQHF.

The CDR3 coding sequence is TGTGCCAGCAGTGACTCGGGGGTTGCAGATACGCAGTATTTT. Translation gives CASSDSGVADTQYF. The chain employs TRBV6-4 and TRBJ2-3, with D possibly called TRBD1 or TRBD2 (5 bases each). Germline CDR1 and CDR2: MRHNA and SNTAGT. V was clipped by 0 bases and J by 4 bases, with 8 bases between them. The CDR3 is 14 amino acids.

The chain links TRBV30 to TRBJ1-3; the match to TRBD1 covers 7 bases. The ends lost 2 bases at V and 4 bases at J; junction bases unmatched: 8. CDR3 length equals 15 residues. Germline CDR1 and CDR2: GTSNPN and SVGIG (reference sequence). CDR3 region: CAWSPKTGMGNTIYF. The CDR3 DNA follows: TGTGCCTGGAGTCCTAAGACAGGGATGGGAAACACCATATATTTT.

This clone occurred a few times. This chain uses TRBV15 with TRBJ2-5; a possible D gene is TRBD1 (6 bases). Per germline, CDR1 LNHNV and CDR2 YYDKDF (reference sequence). The V end lost 5 bases, the J end lost 1 base, and 8 bases lay between the germline ends. The CDR3 is 13 residues long. The CDR3 reads CATSGGPQETQYF. The CDR3 DNA reads as TGTGCCACCAGCGGGGGCCCCCAAGAGACCCAGTACTTC. The full variable domain, completed using reference TRBV15 and TRBJ2-5, is DAMVIQNPRYQVTQFGKPVTLSCSQTLNHNVMYWYQQKSSQAPKLLFHYYDKDFNNEADTPDNFQSRRPNTSFCFLDIRSPGLGDTAMYLCATSGGPQETQYFGPGTRLLVL.

The CDR3 region is CASSTGVGTEETQYF. The CDR3 nucleotides read TGTGCCAGCAGCACGGGGGTCGGGACAGAAGAGACCCAGTACTTC. This rearrangement joins TRBV5-6 to TRBJ2-5, with TRBD1 as a possible D gene (7 bases). CDR1 and CDR2 (germline): SGHDT, YYEEEE. V was shortened by 4 bases and J by 3 bases, with 16 bases between the two germline ends. The CDR3 sequence is 15 residues long.

V is TRBV5-5 and J is TRBJ2-5; 7 bases agree with TRBD1. Germline trimming cut 4 bases from V and 1 base from J; bases unmatched to any gene: 1. Germline lookup yields CDR1 SGHKS and CDR2 YYEKEE (reference sequence). The CDR3 extends over 13 amino acids. The CDR3 here is CASSGTVQETQYF. CDR3 DNA: TGTGCCAGCAGCGGGACAGTCCAAGAGACCCAGTACTTC.

The rearrangement links TRBV21-1 to TRBJ2-7. TRBV21-1 is shown as a pseudogene. The CDR3 sequence is 17 residues long. The CDR3 nucleotides are TGTGCCAGCAGCAAAGACCTAACGCGACGGGGCGCTTGGGAGCAGTACTTC. The encoded protein is CASSKDLTRRGAWEQYF.

V and J are TRBV30 and TRBJ2-7; D is ambiguous. CDR1 is GTSNPN and CDR2 is SVGIG in the germline V gene (reference sequence). The CDR3 totals 12 residues. Deletions cut 3 bases from V and 3 bases from J, with 9 bases between. The CDR3 nucleotides read TGTGCCTGGAGAGTTTGGCGCTACGAGCAGTACTTC. Its protein is CAWRVWRYEQYF.

The chain employs TRBV15 and TRBJ2-3, with a possible D match to TRBD2 (7 bases). This CDR3 comprises 16 residues. V lost 1 base and J lost 4, with 15 bases in between. Per germline, CDR1 LNHNV and CDR2 YYDKDF (reference sequence). CDR3 loop: CATSRVGGGGADTQYF. CDR3 coding DNA: TGTGCCACCAGCAGAGTAGGGGGGGGCGGGGCAGATACGCAGTATTTT.

The chain has TRBV4-1 and TRBJ1-3; TRBD1 aligns across 8 bases. The CDR3 runs 17 residues. Looked up from germline, CDR1 is MGHRA and CDR2 is YSYEKL. Unmatched junction bases numbered 12, after V lost 4 bases and J lost 4 bases. The CDR3 DNA sequence: TGCGCCAGCAGCCGACAGGGGTTGGTTGCGGGAGGAAACACCATATATTTT. As protein: CASSRQGLVAGGNTIYF.

The chain has TRBV19 and TRBJ1-1; weak D call: TRBD1 (5 bases). CDR3 length: 17 amino acids. CDR1 is LNHDA, CDR2 SQIVND, per germline (reference sequence). V lost 3 bases, J lost 6 bases, and 23 bases lay in between. The CDR3 nucleotides read TGTGCCAGTAGTATGCGGTCGGGGGGGGTTGAAATTCCTGAAGCTTTCTTT. This gives the protein CASSMRSGGVEIPEAFF. The whole variable domain, filled in from reference TRBV19 and TRBJ1-1, reads DGGITQSPKYLFRKEGQNVTLSCEQNLNHDAMYWYRQDPGQGLRLIYYSQIVNDFQKGDIAEGYSVSREKKESFPLTVTSAQKNPTAFYLCASSMRSGGVEIPEAFFGQGTRLTVV.

The chain is built from TRBV6-1 and TRBJ1-1; possibly TRBD1 for D (6 bases). The V and J ends lost 5 bases and 7 bases respectively, with 8 bases between them. The CDR3 contains 11 residues. Germline V gives CDR1 MNHNS, CDR2 SASEGT. The CDR3 reads CASSRTVEAFF. Written as DNA, the CDR3 is TGTGCCAGCAGTCGGACAGTTGAAGCTTTCTTT.

Notes on this clone: One end of the junction is discordant with germline, which a read error may explain. This chain joins TRBV5-6 and TRBJ2-3; D not certain. The CDR3 spans 12 residues. Per germline, CDR1 SGHDT and CDR2 YYEEEE. DNA of the CDR3: TGTGCCAGCGGCTTGGTCGCAGATACGCAGTATTTT. The encoded protein is CASGLVADTQYF.

The rearrangement uses TRBV7-3 and TRBJ1-6; D not resolved. Germline-derived CDR1 and CDR2 are SGHTA and FQGTGA. Trimming took 2 bases from V and 2 from J, leaving 13 bases between them. The CDR3 covers 17 residues. The CDR3 bases are TGTGCCAGCAGCTTAGGGTACGGACGGACCTATAATTCACCCCTCCACTTT. Translated, it gives CASSLGYGRTYNSPLHF.

This clone was seen only a few times. The rearrangement links TRBV12-5 to TRBJ1-1; D uncertain. Germline V gene data show CDR1 as LGHNT and CDR2 as FRNRAP. CDR3 length equals 13 residues. Trimming cost V 2 bases and J 1 base, with 5 bases left between them. The CDR3 sequence is CASGLKGNTEAFF. CDR3 DNA sequence: TGTGCTAGTGGTTTGAAGGGGAACACTGAAGCTTTCTTT.

The CDR3 DNA follows: TGTGCCAGTAGTATCGGAGGGGCACGCTCTGGAAACACCATATATTTT. It specifies CASSIGGARSGNTIYF. This rearrangement joins TRBV19 to TRBJ1-3; D is perhaps TRBD1 (5 bases). The V and J ends lost 3 bases and 0 bases respectively, with 12 bases between them. Germline CDR1 and CDR2: LNHDA and SQIVND (reference sequence). CDR3 length: 16 residues.

The table lists this clone with a count of one. The rearrangement uses TRBV29-1 and TRBJ2-2, with 8 bases matching TRBD1. The CDR3 length is 16 residues. Germline-derived CDR1 and CDR2 are SQVTM and ANQGSEA. V shed 6 bases and J 4 bases; nucleotides not matched to a gene: 13. The CDR3 nucleotides are TGCAGCGTCGTGGGGTTTCAGGGGGCGGCCACCGGGGAGCTGTTTTTT. Translating it yields CSVVGFQGAATGELFF.

The V gene is TRBV7-2, the J gene TRBJ2-5, with 13 positions matching TRBD2. CDR1 and CDR2 from the germline V gene are SGHTA and FQGNSA. The CDR3 is made up of 16 amino acids. The V segment lost 5 bases and the J segment 4 bases; nucleotides outside the gene matches: 7. The CDR3 reads CASSIGLAGAIETQYF. The CDR3, as DNA: TGTGCCAGCAGCATCGGACTAGCGGGGGCCATAGAGACCCAGTACTTC.

V usage is TRBV5-4 and J usage is TRBJ2-7; D is undetermined. From germline, CDR1 is SGHNT and CDR2 YYREEE (reference sequence). CDR3 length: 12 residues. V was clipped by 4 bases and J by 3 bases, with 8 bases between them. The CDR3 sequence is CASSLDNYEQYF. In DNA form, the CDR3 reads TGTGCCAGCAGCCTCGATAACTACGAGCAGTACTTC.

The V and J genes are TRBV6-5 and TRBJ2-5; either TRBD1 or TRBD2 may supply D (5 bases each). Germline values: CDR1 MNHEY, CDR2 SVGAGI. Trimming left V 10 bases short and J 5 bases short, with 17 bases between. The CDR3 contains 13 residues. CDR3 sequence reads: CATQGASRETQYF. Written as DNA, the CDR3 is TGTGCCACACAAGGGGCTAGCCGGGAGACCCAGTACTTC.

The chain combines TRBV27 with TRBJ2-4; D gene uncertain. This CDR3 comprises 13 residues. The ends were cut back, 3 bases at V and 5 bases at J, with 8 bases in the middle. In germline, CDR1 is MNHEY, CDR2 SMNVEV (reference sequence). CDR3 sequence reads: CASSFLTENIQYF. CDR3 coding DNA: TGTGCCAGCAGTTTCTTGACGGAAAACATTCAGTACTTC.

The chain combines TRBV5-1 with TRBJ2-3; D remains unclear. Trimming shortened V by 1 base and J by 0 bases, and 9 bases separated the two germline ends. CDR1 is SGHRS, CDR2 YFSETQ, per germline. The CDR3 consists of 15 residues. Written as DNA, the CDR3 is TGCGCCAGCAGCTTGCGGGTCCCTAGCACAGATACGCAGTATTTT. Translation: CASSLRVPSTDTQYF. The whole variable domain, remainder taken from reference TRBV5-1 and TRBJ2-3, is KAGVTQTPRYLIKTRGQQVTLSCSPISGHRSVSWYQQTPGQGLQFLFEYFSETQRNKGNFPGRFSGRQFSNSRSEMNVSTLELGDSALYLCASSLRVPSTDTQYFGPGTRLTVL.

The chain uses TRBV7-2 and TRBJ2-5, with 9 bases lining up with TRBD2. This CDR3 contains 15 residues. Germline values: CDR1 SGHTA, CDR2 FQGNSA. After removal of 2 bases from V and 5 bases from J, the junction contained 6 bases not matched to a gene. Here the CDR3 reads CASSLSRGGGETQYF. In DNA form, the CDR3 reads TGTGCCAGCAGCTTATCGCGGGGGGGAGGGGAGACCCAGTACTTC. Full variable domain (rest looked up from reference TRBV7-2 and TRBJ2-5): GAGVSQSPSNKVTEKGKDVELRCDPISGHTALYWYRQSLGQGLEFLIYFQGNSAPDKSGLPSDRFSAERTGGSVSTLTIQRTQQEDSAVYLCASSLSRGGGETQYFGPGTRLLVL.

V and J are TRBV5-8 and TRBJ1-5; tentative D call: TRBD1 (6 bases). Germline assignment: CDR1 SGHTS and CDR2 YDEGEE. Trimming shortened V by 0 bases and J by 4 bases, and 11 bases separated the two germline ends. This CDR3 has 15 residues. The CDR3 region has the DNA TGTGCCAGCAGCTTGGCCTCGGGGGCTAATCAGCCCCAGCATTTT. Translated: CASSLASGANQPQHF. The full variable domain, in which reference TRBV5-8 and TRBJ1-5 provide the parts outside the CDR3, is EAGVTQSPTHLIKTRGQQATLRCSPISGHTSVYWYQQALGLGLQFLLWYDEGEERNRGNFPPRFSGRQFPNYSSELNVNALELEDSALYLCASSLASGANQPQHFGDGTRLSIL.

The gene calls are TRBV10-3 and TRBJ2-5, with a tentative D call TRBD2 (7 bases). The germline gives CDR1 ENHRY, CDR2 SYGVKD. This CDR3 region has 14 residues. V lost 5 bases to trimming and J lost 5 bases, with 15 bases between them. As DNA, the CDR3 is TGTGCCATCAGTACGAGGGGGGGCACTGAGACCCAGTACTTC. Protein: CAISTRGGTETQYF.